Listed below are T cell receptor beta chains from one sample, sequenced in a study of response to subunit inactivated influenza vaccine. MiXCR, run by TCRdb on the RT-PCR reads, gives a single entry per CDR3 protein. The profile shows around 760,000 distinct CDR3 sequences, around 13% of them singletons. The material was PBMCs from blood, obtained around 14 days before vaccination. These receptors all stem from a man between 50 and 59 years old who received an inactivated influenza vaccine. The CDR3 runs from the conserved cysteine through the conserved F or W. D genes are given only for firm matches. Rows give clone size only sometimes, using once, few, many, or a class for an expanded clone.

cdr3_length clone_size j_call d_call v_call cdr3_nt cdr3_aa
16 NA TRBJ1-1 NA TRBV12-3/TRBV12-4 TGTGCCAGCAGTTTAGGTGGCAAAGGCGCGAACACTGAAGCTTTCTTT CASSLGGKGANTEAFF
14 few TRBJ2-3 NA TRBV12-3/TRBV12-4 TGTGCCAGCAGACAGGGTCTAGGAGCAGATACGCAGTATTTT CASRQGLGADTQYF
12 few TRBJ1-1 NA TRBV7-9 TGTGCCAGCAGCTTTCGAAGACCAGAAGCTTTCTTT CASSFRRPEAFF
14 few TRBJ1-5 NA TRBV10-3 TGTGCCATCAGTGCGGGCAGGGACGATCAGCCCCAGCATTTT CAISAGRDDQPQHF
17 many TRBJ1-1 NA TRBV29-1 TGCAGCGTTGAAGATCCCGGGACAACCAGACCAGGCACTGAAGCTTTCTTT CSVEDPGTTRPGTEAFF
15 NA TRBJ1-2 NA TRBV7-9 TGTGCCAGCAGCTTAGAGGGGGGTTTTCGGTATGGCTACACCTTC CASSLEGGFRYGYTF
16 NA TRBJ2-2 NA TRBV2 TGTGCCAGCAGTGCACAGGGCCCTCGTGGCACCGGGGAGCTGTTTTTT CASSAQGPRGTGELFF
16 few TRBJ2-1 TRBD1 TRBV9 TGTGCCAGCAGCTCCAATCGGGACAGGGGATACAATGAGCAGTTCTTC CASSSNRDRGYNEQFF
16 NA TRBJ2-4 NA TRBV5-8 TGTGCCAGCAGCTTTATGCGCCATTTAGCCAAAAACATTCAGTACTTC CASSFMRHLAKNIQYF
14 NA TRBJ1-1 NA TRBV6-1 TGTGCCAGCAGAGCGGAGGGGGGGTTCACTGAAGCTTTCTTT CASRAEGGFTEAFF
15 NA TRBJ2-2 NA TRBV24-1 TGTGCCACCAGTGATTACGGGCCTGACACCGGGGAGCTGTTTTTT CATSDYGPDTGELFF
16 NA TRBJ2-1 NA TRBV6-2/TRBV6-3 TGTGCCAGCAGTTACTCGTCGGGACGGAGCTACAATGAGCAGTTCTTC CASSYSSGRSYNEQFF
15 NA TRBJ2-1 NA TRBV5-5 TGTGCCAGCAGCTTGGAGGGGCGAACCTACAATGAGCAGTTCTTC CASSLEGRTYNEQFF
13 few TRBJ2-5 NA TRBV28 TGTGCCAGCAGGCTGGGACCCCGGGAGACCCAGTACTTC CASRLGPRETQYF
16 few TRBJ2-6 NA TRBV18 TGTGCCAGCTCACCACCGGGGGTGGACAGAGACAACGTCCTGACTTTC CASSPPGVDRDNVLTF
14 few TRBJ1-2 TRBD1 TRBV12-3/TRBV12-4 TGTGCCAGCAGCCCGCCGGACAGGGGCTATGGCTACACCTTC CASSPPDRGYGYTF
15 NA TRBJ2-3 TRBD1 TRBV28 TGTGCCAGCAGTTTATTGGGACAGGGCCCAGATACGCAGTATTTT CASSLLGQGPDTQYF
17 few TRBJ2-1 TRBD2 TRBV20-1 TGCAGTGCTAGAAGCCAACGGACTAGCGGGATCTACAATGAGCAGTTCTTC CSARSQRTSGIYNEQFF
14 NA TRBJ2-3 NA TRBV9 TGTGCCAGCAGCCCGCGGACATTGCCAGATACGCAGTATTTT CASSPRTLPDTQYF
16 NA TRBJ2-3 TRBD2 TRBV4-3 TGCGCCAGCAGCCAGCGAGGGACTAGCGTTTCAGATACGCAGTATTTT CASSQRGTSVSDTQYF
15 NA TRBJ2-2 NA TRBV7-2 TGTGCCAGCAGCTTATATGGGGGAAAGACCGGGGAGCTGTTTTTT CASSLYGGKTGELFF
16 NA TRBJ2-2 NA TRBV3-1 TGTGCCAGCAGCCAAATAATGTTGGTTGTTGCCGGGGAGCTGTTTTTT CASSQIMLVVAGELFF
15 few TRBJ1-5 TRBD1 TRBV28 TGTGCCAGCAGCCCCGGGACAGGGTTCAATCAGCCCCAGCATTTT CASSPGTGFNQPQHF
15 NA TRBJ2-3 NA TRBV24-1 TGTGCCACCAGTGGCGCGGGATTTGGTACAGATACGCAGTATTTT CATSGAGFGTDTQYF
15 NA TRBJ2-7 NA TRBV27 TGTGCCAGCAGTTTTGACCGTGGCAGCTCCTACGAGCAGTACTTC CASSFDRGSSYEQYF
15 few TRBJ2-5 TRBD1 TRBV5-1 TGCGCCAGCAGCTCCTGGACAGGGACCCAAGAGACCCAGTACTTC CASSSWTGTQETQYF
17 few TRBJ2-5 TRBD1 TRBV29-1 TGCAGCGGCCGAAGGGGACAGGGGTGGTTGGGGAAGGAGACCCAGTACTTC CSGRRGQGWLGKETQYF
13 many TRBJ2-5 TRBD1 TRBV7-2 TGTGCCAGCAGCTCGGGACAGGGAGAGACCCAGTACTTC CASSSGQGETQYF
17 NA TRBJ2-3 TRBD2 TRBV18 TGTGCCAGCTCACCATCACATCTAGCGGCCCCCACAGATACGCAGTATTTT CASSPSHLAAPTDTQYF
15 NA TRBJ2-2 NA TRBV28 TGTGCCAGCCAGTCCGCGCCAGGGAACACCGGGGAGCTGTTTTTT CASQSAPGNTGELFF
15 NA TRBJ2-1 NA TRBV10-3 TGTGCCATCAGGTCGAGCGAAAGCTCCTACAATGAGCAGTTCTTC CAIRSSESSYNEQFF
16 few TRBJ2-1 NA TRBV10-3 TGTGCCACGTTTTACTCAGAATCCGACAGCTACAATGAGCAGTTCTTC CATFYSESDSYNEQFF
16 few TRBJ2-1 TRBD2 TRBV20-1 TGCAGTGCTAGGGCTAGCGGGGGGGCCTTTTACAATGAGCAGTTCTTC CSARASGGAFYNEQFF
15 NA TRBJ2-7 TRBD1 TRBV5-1 TGCGCCAGCAGCCAGCAGACGACAGGGCCGGGGGAGCAGTACTTC CASSQQTTGPGEQYF
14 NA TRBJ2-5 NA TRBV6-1 TGTGCCAGCAAACAGCCCAGCGGAGTTGAGACCCAGTACTTC CASKQPSGVETQYF
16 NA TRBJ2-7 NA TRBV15 TGTGCCACCAGCAGAGATAAGTTGTGGAGCTCCTACGAGCAGTACTTC CATSRDKLWSSYEQYF
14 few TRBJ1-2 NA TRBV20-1 TGCAGTGTGTACGGAGAGCAGGATAACTATGGCTACACCTTC CSVYGEQDNYGYTF
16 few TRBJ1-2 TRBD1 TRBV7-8 TGTGCCAGCAGCTTAGTGGAGTCTGGGACAGCGGGGGGCTACACCTTC CASSLVESGTAGGYTF
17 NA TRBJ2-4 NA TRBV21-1 TGTGCCAGCAGCCCCCGACAGACCTACATGCCCAAAAACATTCAGTACTTC CASSPRQTYMPKNIQYF
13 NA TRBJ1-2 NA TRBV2 TGTGCCAGCAGTGAAGAGGGGAACTATGGCTACACCTTC CASSEEGNYGYTF
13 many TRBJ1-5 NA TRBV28 TGTGCCACTAAGGGTCCTAGCAATCAGCCCCAGCATTTT CATKGPSNQPQHF
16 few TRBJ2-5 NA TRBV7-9 TGTGCCAGCAGCTTAAGAGCTTTGTTGGGTCGTGAGACCCAGTACTTC CASSLRALLGRETQYF
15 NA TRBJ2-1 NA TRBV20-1 TGCAGTGCTCCGCCGGGACCCAGCTCCTACAATGAGCAGTTCTTC CSAPPGPSSYNEQFF
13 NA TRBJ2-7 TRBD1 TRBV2 TGTGCCAGCAGTGTCGGACAGGGCTACGAGCAGCACTTC CASSVGQGYEQHF
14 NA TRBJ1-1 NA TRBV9 TGTGCCAGCAGCCCCCAGGCCGTGAACACTGAAGCTTTCTTT CASSPQAVNTEAFF
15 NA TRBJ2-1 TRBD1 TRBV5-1 TGCGCCAGCAGCTTACAGGGGGCGGACTACAATGAGCAGTTCTTC CASSLQGADYNEQFF
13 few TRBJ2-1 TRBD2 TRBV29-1 TGCAGCGTTGAGCTGCTAGCGGGTTATGAGCAGTTCTTC CSVELLAGYEQFF
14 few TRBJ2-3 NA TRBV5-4 TGTGCCAGCAGCTCACCAGGGGCGGCAGATACGCAGTATTTT CASSSPGAADTQYF
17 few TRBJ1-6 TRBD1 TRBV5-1 TGCGCCAGCAGCTTGGGGGGGACCGACAGGGTCGGTTCACCCCTCCACTTT CASSLGGTDRVGSPLHF
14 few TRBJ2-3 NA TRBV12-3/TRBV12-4 TGTGCCAGCAGTCTGACAGGCTCGGCAGATACGCAGTATTTT CASSLTGSADTQYF
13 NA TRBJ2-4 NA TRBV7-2 TGTGCCAGCAGCTTAAAGGTGGGACAATTACTGTCCTTC CASSLKVGQLLSF
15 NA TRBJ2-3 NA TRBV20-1 TGCAGTGCTAAGGGTACTAGACATCCCACAGATACGCAGTATTTT CSAKGTRHPTDTQYF
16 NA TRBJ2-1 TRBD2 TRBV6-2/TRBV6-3 TGTGCCAGCAGTTCTCGGACTAGCGGGAGGTTCAATGAGCAGTTCTTC CASSSRTSGRFNEQFF
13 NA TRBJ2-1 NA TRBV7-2 TGTGCCAGCAGCGAGTCCGGGACCCTAAAGCAGTTCTTC CASSESGTLKQFF
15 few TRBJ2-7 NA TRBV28 TGTGCCAGCAGCCTCGACAGGTCTGGTTCTTACGAGCAGTACTTC CASSLDRSGSYEQYF
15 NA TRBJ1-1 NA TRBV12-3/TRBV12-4 TGTGCCAGCAGACAAAACAGGCGGGTGAACACTGAAGCTTTCTTT CASRQNRRVNTEAFF
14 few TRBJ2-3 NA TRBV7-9 TGTGCCAGCAGCAATCTACTCAGCACAGATACGCAGTATTTT CASSNLLSTDTQYF
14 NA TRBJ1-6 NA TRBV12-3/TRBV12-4 TGTGCCAGCAGTTTAGGGTCCGGGACTTCACCCCTCCACTTT CASSLGSGTSPLHF